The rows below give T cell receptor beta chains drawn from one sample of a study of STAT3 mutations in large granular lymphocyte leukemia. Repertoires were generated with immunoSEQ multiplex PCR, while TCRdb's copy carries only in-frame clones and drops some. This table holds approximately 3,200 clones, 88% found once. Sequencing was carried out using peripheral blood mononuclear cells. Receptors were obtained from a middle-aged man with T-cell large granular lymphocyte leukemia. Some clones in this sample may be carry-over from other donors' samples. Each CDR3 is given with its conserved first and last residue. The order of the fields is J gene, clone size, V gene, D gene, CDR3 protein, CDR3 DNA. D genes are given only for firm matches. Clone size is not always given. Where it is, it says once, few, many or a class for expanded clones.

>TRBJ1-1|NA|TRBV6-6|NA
CASRPNNLNTEAFF
TGTGCCAGCAGGCCAAATAACCTGAACACTGAAGCTTTCTTT
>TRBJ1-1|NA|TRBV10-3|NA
CATRGVVMNTEAFF
TGTGCCACCCGAGGGGTGGTCATGAACACTGAAGCTTTCTTT
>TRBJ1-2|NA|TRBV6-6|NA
CASSYSIGLTNYGYTF
TGTGCCAGCAGTTACTCAATCGGACTGACTAACTATGGCTACACCTTC
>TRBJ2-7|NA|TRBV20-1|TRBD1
CSATGQGGQYF
TGCAGTGCAACGGGACAGGGTGGGCAGTACTTC
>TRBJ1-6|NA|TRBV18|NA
CASSPNWSGDSPLHF
TGTGCCAGCTCACCAAACTGGTCTGGGGATTCACCCCTCCACTTT
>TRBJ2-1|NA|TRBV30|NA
CAWSVYNEQFF
TGTGCCTGGAGTGTATACAATGAGCAGTTCTTC
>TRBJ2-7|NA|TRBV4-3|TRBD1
CASSLSAGGSYEQYF
TGCGCCAGCAGCCTTTCGGCAGGGGGCTCCTACGAGCAGTACTTC
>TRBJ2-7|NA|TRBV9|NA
CASGGSTSYEQYF
TGTGCCAGCGGCGGATCTACTTCCTACGAGCAGTACTTC
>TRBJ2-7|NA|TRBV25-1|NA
CASSGLQYEQYF
TGTGCCAGCAGTGGCCTCCAATACGAGCAGTACTTC
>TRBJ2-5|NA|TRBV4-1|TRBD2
CASSQDVRTSGAFMGLETQYF
TGCGCCAGCAGCCAAGATGTAAGGACTAGCGGGGCTTTTATGGGACTAGAGACCCAGTACTTC
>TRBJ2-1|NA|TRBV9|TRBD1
CASSPRTGLSYNEQFF
TGTGCCAGCAGCCCAAGGACAGGCCTCTCCTACAATGAGCAGTTCTTC
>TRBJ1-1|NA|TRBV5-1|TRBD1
CASSLGGTGNTEAFF
TGCGCCAGCAGCCTGGGAGGGACAGGGAACACTGAAGCTTTCTTT
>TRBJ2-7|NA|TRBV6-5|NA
CASSYAGSSYEQYF
TGTGCCAGCAGTTACGCAGGAAGCTCCTACGAGCAGTACTTC
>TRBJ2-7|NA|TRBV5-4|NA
CASSSSERPYEQYF
TGTGCCAGCAGCTCCAGCGAGCGGCCCTACGAGCAGTACTTC
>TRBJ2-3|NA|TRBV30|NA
CAWSVGGTGADTQYF
TGTGCCTGGAGTGTTGGGGGCACGGGAGCAGATACGCAGTATTTT
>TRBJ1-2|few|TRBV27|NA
CASSLSPYLYGYTF
TGTGCCAGCAGTTTATCGCCCTACCTCTATGGCTACACCTTC
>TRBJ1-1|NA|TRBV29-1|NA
CSAVERGTEAFF
TGCAGCGCCGTAGAGAGGGGGACTGAAGCTTTCTTT
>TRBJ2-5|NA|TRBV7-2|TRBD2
CASSPQGTSGGGETQYF
TGTGCCAGCAGCCCTCAAGGGACTAGCGGGGGGGGAGAGACCCAGTACTTC
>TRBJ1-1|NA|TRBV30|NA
CAWSKAGTEAFF
TGTGCCTGGAGTAAAGCCGGGACTGAAGCTTTCTTT
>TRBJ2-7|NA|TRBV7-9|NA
CASSLVGGGGYEQYF
TGTGCCAGCAGCTTAGTAGGAGGGGGCGGCTACGAGCAGTACTTC
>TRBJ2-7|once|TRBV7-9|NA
CASSLGAPPLDEQYF
TGTGCCAGCAGCTTAGGGGCTCCCCCCCTGGACGAGCAGTACTTC
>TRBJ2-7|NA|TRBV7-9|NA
CASSPPSDYEQYF
TGTGCCAGCAGCCCCCCCTCCGATTACGAGCAGTACTTC
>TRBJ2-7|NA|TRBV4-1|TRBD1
CASSQDGTGTAYEQYF
TGCGCCAGCAGCCAAGATGGGACAGGGACCGCCTACGAGCAGTACTTC
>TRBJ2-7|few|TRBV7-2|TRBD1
CASSFSGQGSYEQYF
TGTGCCAGCAGCTTTTCGGGACAGGGCTCCTACGAGCAGTACTTC
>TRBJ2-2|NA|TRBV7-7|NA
CASSFPTGELFF
TGTGCCAGCAGCTTTCCCACCGGGGAGCTGTTTTTT
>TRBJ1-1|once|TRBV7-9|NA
CASSLLGGNTEAFF
TGTGCCAGCAGCTTATTAGGGGGGAACACTGAAGCTTTCTTT
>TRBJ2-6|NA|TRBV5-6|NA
CASSLGGPPLFSGANVLTF
TGTGCCAGCAGCTTAGGGGGGCCCCCTCTATTCTCTGGGGCCAACGTCCTGACTTTC
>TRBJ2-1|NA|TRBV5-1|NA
CASAFSQGGNEQFF
TGCGCCAGCGCATTTTCACAGGGAGGGAATGAGCAGTTCTTC
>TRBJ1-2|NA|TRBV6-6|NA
CASSYEAHYGYTF
TGTGCCAGCAGTTACGAGGCACACTATGGCTACACCTTC
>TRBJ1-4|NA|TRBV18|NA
CASHARAEGEKLFF
TGTGCCAGCCACGCCAGGGCAGAGGGTGAAAAACTGTTTTTT
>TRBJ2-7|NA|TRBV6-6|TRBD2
CASSSKTSGGIHEQYF
TGTGCCAGCAGTTCCAAGACTAGCGGGGGGATCCACGAGCAGTACTTC
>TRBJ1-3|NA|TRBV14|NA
CASSPRRGGGNTIYF
TGTGCCAGCAGCCCTAGAAGGGGCGGTGGAAACACCATATATTTT
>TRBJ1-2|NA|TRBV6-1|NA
CASTEVVVNYGYTF
TGTGCCAGCACCGAAGTTGTGGTGAACTATGGCTACACCTTC
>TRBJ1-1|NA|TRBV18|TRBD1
CASSPDRDRGKTFF
TGTGCCAGCTCACCCGATCGGGACAGGGGTAAAACTTTCTTT
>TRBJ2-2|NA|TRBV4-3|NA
CASSQDSYTGELFF
TGCGCCAGCAGCCAAGATTCCTACACCGGGGAGCTGTTTTTT
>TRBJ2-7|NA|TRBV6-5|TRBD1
CASGLGQGAYEQYF
TGTGCCAGCGGCCTCGGACAGGGGGCATACGAGCAGTACTTC
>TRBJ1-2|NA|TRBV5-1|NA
CASSLARGTGGNYGYTF
TGCGCCAGCAGCTTGGCCCGGGGGACTGGGGGCAACTATGGCTACACCTTC
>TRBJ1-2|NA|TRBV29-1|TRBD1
CSVRQGVNYGYTF
TGCAGCGTTAGACAGGGGGTTAACTATGGCTACACCTTC
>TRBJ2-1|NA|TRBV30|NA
CAWSPYTGPQQFF
TGTGCCTGGAGTCCTTACACAGGGCCCCAGCAGTTCTTC
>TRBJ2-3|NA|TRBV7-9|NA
CASSSQGLADTQYF
TGTGCCAGCAGCTCTCAGGGCTTGGCAGATACGCAGTATTTT
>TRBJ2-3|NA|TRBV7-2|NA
CASSRQFTGYTDTQYF
TGTGCCAGCAGCAGACAGTTCACCGGTTACACAGATACGCAGTATTTT
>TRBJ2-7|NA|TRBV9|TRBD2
CASSVGTSGGYEQYF
TGTGCCAGCAGCGTCGGGACTAGCGGGGGCTACGAGCAGTACTTC
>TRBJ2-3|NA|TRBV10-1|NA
CASSENPGRTDTQYF
TGCGCCAGCAGTGAGAACCCGGGTAGGACAGATACGCAGTATTTT
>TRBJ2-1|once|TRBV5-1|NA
CASSSSEIYNEQFF
TGCGCCAGCAGCTCCTCAGAGATCTACAATGAGCAGTTCTTC
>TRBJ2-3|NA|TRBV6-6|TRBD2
CASGYPRGEADTQYF
TGTGCCAGTGGGTATCCTCGGGGGGAAGCAGATACGCAGTATTTT
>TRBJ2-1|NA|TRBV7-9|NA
CASSLRPWGNEQFF
TGTGCCAGCAGCTTACGTCCGTGGGGCAATGAGCAGTTCTTC
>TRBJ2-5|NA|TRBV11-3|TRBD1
CASSLGGQEQETQYF
TGTGCCAGCAGCTTAGGCGGACAGGAGCAAGAGACCCAGTACTTC
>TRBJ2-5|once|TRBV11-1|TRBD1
CASSLAQGAQYF
TGTGCCAGCAGCTTAGCGCAGGGGGCCCAGTACTTC
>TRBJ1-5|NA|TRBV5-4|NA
CASSLGGASNQPQHF
TGTGCCAGCAGCTTGGGGGGAGCGAGCAATCAGCCCCAGCATTTT